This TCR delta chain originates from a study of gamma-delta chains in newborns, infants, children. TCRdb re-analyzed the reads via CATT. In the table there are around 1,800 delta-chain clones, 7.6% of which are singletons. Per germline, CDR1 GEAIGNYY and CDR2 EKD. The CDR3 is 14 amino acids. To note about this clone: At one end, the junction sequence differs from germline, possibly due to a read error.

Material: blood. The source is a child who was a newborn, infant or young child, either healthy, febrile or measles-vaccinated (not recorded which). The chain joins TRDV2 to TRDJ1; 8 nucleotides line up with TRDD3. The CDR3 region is CATGWGKRTDTLIF. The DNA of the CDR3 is TGTGCCACCGGCTGGGGGAAAAGGACCGATACACTCATCTTT.